The TCR beta chain under discussion was sequenced for a study of response to subunit inactivated influenza vaccine (dated by TCRdb to between 2017 and 2018). Notes on the research overall: Deep quantitative profiling of the T cell receptor repertoire was used in the study to follow responses to a trivalent subunit inactivated influenza vaccine. Results and caveats for the whole study, not just this receptor: The authors suggested that each seasonal influenza vaccination may recruit only a limited number of new T cells.

Library prep was done by RT-PCR. Reads for this sample came from an Illumina HiSeq 2500. Starting from the raw public reads, TCRdb applied fastp trimming at Q25, assembled clones with MiXCR and retained in-frame beta chains. Entries are consolidated by CDR3 protein sequence, retaining the most common genes and DNA. The sample profile shows 500,000 or so distinct CDR3 sequences; approximately 15% of them were found once. In total, the top ten clones hold roughly 3.1% of the sample. This clonotype has a count of ten or more. The antigen it recognizes is unknown. It has no much larger one-base neighbor in the sample; base qualities were not kept. The CDR3 sequence holds 14 residues, the cysteine and phenylalanine included. Just the 42-base CDR3 DNA is kept, in frame starting at base 1. V loses 4 bases of germline sequence and J loses 3 bases, and the interval between the two ends is 13 bases. According to the germline V gene (reference sequence), CDR1 reads SGHNT and CDR2 reads YYREEE.

This TCR came from a man aged 50-75 years who received an inactivated influenza vaccine. Donor details come from another sample of the same person, matched by shared clones. Here the sequenced sample was CD4+ T cells sorted from PBMCs, taken less than 30 months after vaccination. The rearrangement combines TRBV5-4 with TRBJ1-1; 5 matching bases give a weak D call of TRBD1. In nucleotides, the sequence is TGTGCCAGCAGCACCTCAGGGTGGGACACTGAAGCTTTCTTT. This translates into CASSTSGWDTEAFF.